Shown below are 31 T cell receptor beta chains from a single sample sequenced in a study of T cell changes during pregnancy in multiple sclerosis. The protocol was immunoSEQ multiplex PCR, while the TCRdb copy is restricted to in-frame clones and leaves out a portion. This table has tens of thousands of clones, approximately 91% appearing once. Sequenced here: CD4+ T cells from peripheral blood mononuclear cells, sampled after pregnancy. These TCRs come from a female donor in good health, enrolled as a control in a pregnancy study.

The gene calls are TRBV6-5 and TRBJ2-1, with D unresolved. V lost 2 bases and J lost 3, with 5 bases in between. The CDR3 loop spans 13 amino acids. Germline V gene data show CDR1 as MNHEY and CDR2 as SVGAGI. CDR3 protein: CASSYGVYNEQFF. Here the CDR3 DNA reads TGTGCCAGCAGTTACGGAGTCTACAATGAGCAGTTCTTC.

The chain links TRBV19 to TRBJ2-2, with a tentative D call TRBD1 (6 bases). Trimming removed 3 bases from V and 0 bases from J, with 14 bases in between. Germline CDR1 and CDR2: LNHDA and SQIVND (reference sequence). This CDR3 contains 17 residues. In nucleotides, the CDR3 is TGTGCCAGTAGTATCTTCAAAGGACAGACGAACACCGGGGAGCTGTTTTTT. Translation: CASSIFKGQTNTGELFF.

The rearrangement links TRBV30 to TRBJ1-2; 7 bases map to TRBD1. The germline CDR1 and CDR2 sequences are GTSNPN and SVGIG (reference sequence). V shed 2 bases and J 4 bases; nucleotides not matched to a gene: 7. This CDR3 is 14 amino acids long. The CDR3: CAWSFVRGTYGYTF. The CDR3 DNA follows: TGTGCCTGGAGTTTCGTCAGGGGGACCTATGGCTACACCTTC.

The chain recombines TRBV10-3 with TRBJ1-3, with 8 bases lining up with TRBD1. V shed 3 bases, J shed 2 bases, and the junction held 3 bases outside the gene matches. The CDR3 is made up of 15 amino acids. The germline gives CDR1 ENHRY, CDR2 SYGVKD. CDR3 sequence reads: CAISDLQGAGNTIYF. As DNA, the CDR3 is TGTGCCATCAGTGACCTACAGGGGGCTGGAAACACCATATATTTT.

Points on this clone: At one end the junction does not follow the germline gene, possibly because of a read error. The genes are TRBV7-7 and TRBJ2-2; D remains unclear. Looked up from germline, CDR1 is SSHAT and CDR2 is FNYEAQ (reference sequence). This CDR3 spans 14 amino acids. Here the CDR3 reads CASSLARSTGELFF. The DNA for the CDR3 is TGTGCTAGCAGCTTAGCACGGAGCACCGGGGAGCTGTTTTTT. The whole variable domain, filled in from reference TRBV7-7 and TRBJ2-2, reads GAGVSQSPRYKVTKRGQDVTLRCDPISSHATLYWYQQALGQGPEFLTYFNYEAQPDKSGLPSDRFSAERPEGSISTLTIQRTEQRDSAMYRCASSLARSTGELFFGEGSRLTVL.

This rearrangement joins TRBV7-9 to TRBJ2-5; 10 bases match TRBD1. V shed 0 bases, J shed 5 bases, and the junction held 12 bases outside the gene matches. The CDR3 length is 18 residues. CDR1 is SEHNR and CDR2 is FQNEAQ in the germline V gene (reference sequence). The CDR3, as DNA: TGTGCCAGCAGCTTAGCGCAGTGGGACAGGGGTTTCGGGGAGACCCAGTACTTC. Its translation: CASSLAQWDRGFGETQYF.

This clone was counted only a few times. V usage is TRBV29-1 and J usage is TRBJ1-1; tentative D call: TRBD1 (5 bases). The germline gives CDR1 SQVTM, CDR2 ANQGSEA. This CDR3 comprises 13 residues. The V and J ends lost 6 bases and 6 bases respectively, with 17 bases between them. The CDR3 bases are TGCAGCGTGACCCACGGGGGTGTCGCTGAAGCTTTCTTT. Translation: CSVTHGGVAEAFF.

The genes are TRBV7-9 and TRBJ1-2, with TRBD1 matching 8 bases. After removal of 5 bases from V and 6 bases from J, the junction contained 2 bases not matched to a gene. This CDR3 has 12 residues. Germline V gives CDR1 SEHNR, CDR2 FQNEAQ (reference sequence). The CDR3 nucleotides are TGTGCCAGCAGCGCACAGGGGGATGGCTACACCTTC. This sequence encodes CASSAQGDGYTF.

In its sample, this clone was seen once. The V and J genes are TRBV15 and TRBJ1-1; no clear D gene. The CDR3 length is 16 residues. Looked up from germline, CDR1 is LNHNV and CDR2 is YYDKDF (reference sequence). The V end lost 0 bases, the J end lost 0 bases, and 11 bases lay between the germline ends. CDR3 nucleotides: TGTGCCACCAGCAGAGATTATGGCACGATGAACACTGAAGCTTTCTTT. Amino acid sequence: CATSRDYGTMNTEAFF.

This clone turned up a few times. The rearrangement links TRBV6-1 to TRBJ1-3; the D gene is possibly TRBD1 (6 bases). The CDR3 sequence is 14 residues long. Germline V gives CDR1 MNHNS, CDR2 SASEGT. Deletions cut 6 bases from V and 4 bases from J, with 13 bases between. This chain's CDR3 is CASSLQGPGNTIYF. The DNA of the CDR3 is TGTGCCAGCAGCTTACAGGGCCCCGGAAACACCATATATTTT.

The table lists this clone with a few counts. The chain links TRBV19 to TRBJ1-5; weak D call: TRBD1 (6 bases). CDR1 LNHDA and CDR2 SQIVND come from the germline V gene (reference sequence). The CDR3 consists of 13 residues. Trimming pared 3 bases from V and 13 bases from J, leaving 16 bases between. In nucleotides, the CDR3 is TGTGCCAGTAGTATTCAGGGGAGAGTGGCGCAGCATTTT. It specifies CASSIQGRVAQHF.

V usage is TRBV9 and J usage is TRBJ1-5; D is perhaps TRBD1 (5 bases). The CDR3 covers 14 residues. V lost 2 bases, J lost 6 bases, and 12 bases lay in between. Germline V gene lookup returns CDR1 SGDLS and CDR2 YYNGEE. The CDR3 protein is CASSVKGVGQPQHF. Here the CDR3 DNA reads TGTGCCAGCAGCGTGAAAGGGGTGGGTCAGCCCCAGCATTTT.

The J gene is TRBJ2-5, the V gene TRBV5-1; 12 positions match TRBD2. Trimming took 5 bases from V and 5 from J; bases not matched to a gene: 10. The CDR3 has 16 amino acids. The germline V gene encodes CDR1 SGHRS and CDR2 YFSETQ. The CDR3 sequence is CASSHASGGAWETQYF. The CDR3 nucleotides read TGCGCCAGCAGTCATGCTAGCGGGGGGGCCTGGGAGACCCAGTACTTC.

CDR3 amino acids: CAWSHKRGGPYNSPLHF. DNA for the CDR3: TGTGCCTGGAGTCATAAAAGGGGGGGCCCCTATAATTCACCCCTCCACTTT. The chain is built from TRBV30 and TRBJ1-6; the D gene is possibly TRBD1 (6 bases). CDR1 GTSNPN and CDR2 SVGIG come from the germline V gene (reference sequence). The V end was cut by 2 bases, the J end by 2 bases, with 16 bases between. There are 17 residues in the CDR3.

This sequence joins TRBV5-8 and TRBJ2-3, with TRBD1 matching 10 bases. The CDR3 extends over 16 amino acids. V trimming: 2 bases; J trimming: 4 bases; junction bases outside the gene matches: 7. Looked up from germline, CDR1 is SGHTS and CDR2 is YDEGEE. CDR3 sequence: CASSFDSGTGADTQYF. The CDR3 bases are TGTGCCAGCAGCTTTGATAGCGGGACAGGGGCAGATACGCAGTATTTT.

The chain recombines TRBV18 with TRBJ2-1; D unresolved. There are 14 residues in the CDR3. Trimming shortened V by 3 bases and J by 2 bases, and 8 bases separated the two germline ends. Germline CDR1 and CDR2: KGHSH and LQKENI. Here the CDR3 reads CASSPSRAYNEQFF. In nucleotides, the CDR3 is TGTGCCAGCTCACCGAGTCGGGCCTACAATGAGCAGTTCTTC.

The CDR3 nucleotides read TGTGCCACCAGCTTACTCAGGGGGAATCAGCCCCAGCATTTT. Protein: CATSLLRGNQPQHF. V gene TRBV15 combines with J gene TRBJ1-5; TRBD1 matches 7 bases. Per the germline V gene, CDR1 is LNHNV and CDR2 is YYDKDF (reference sequence). Trimming cost V 5 bases and J 4 bases; bases outside gene matches: 5. The CDR3 extends over 14 amino acids.

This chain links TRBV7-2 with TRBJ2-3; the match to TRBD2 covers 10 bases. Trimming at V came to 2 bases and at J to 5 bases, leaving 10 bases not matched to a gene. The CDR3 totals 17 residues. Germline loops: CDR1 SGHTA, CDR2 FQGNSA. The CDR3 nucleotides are TGTGCCAGCAGCTTAATGATAAGCGGGGGGGCCCAAGATACGCAGTATTTT. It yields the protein CASSLMISGGAQDTQYF. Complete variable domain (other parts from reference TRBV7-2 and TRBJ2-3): GAGVSQSPSNKVTEKGKDVELRCDPISGHTALYWYRQSLGQGLEFLIYFQGNSAPDKSGLPSDRFSAERTGGSVSTLTIQRTQQEDSAVYLCASSLMISGGAQDTQYFGPGTRLTVL.

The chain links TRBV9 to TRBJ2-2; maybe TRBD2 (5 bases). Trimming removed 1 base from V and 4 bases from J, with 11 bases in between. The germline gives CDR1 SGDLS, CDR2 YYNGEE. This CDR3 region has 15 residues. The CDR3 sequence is CASSVLASITGELFF. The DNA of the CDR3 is TGTGCCAGCAGCGTACTAGCTTCTATCACCGGGGAGCTGTTTTTT.

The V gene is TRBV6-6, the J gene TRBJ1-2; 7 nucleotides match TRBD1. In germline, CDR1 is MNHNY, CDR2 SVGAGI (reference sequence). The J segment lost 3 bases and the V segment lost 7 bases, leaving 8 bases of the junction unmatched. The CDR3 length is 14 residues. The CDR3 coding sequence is TGTGCCAGCACCATTATCAGGGGGGACTATGGCTACACCTTC. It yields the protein CASTIIRGDYGYTF.

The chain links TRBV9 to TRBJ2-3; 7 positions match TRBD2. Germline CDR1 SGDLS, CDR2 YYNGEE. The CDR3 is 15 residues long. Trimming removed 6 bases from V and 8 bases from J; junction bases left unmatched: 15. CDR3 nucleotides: TGTGCCAGCATTTCCACTAGCGTCTACCGTGGTACGCAGTATTTT. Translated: CASISTSVYRGTQYF.

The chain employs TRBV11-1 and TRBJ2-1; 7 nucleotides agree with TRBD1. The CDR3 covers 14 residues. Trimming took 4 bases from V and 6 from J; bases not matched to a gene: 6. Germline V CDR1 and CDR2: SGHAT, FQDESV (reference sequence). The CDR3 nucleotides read TGTGCCAGCAGCTCCCGGGACAGTACCAATGAGCAGTTCTTC. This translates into CASSSRDSTNEQFF.

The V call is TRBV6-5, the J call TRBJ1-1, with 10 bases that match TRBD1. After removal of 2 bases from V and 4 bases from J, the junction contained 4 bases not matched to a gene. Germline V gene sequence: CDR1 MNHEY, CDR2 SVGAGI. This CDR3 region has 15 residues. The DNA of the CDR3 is TGTGCCAGCAGTTACGGGACAGGGGTGAGCACTGAAGCTTTCTTT. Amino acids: CASSYGTGVSTEAFF.

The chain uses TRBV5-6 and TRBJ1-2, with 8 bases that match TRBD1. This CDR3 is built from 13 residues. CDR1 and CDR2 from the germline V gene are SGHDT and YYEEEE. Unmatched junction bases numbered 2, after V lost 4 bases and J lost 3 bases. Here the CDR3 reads CASSRQGYYGYTF. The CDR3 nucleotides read TGTGCCAGCAGCAGACAGGGGTACTATGGCTACACCTTC.

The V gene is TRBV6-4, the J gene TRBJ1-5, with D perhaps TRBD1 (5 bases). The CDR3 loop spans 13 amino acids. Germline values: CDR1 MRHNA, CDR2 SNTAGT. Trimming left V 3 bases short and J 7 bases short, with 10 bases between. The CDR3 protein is CASSDTQGQPQHF. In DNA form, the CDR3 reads TGTGCCAGCAGTGATACGCAGGGCCAGCCCCAGCATTTT.

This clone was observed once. CDR3 region: CASSQYASSGSGSYNEQFF. CDR3 coding DNA: TGTGCCAGCAGCCAATACGCCTCTAGCGGGAGTGGCTCCTACAATGAGCAGTTCTTC. The chain recombines TRBV13 with TRBJ2-1, with 10 bases aligning to TRBD2. There are 19 residues in the CDR3. V lost 5 bases and J lost 0; bases outside the gene matches: 13. Germline CDR1 PRHDT, CDR2 FYEKMQ (reference sequence).

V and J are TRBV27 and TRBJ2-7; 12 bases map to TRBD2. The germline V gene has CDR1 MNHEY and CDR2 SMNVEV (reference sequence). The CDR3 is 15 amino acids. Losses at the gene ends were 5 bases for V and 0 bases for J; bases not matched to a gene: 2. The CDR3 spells CASSQTSGSSYEQYF. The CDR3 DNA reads TGTGCCAGCAGTCAGACTAGCGGGAGCTCCTACGAGCAGTACTTC.

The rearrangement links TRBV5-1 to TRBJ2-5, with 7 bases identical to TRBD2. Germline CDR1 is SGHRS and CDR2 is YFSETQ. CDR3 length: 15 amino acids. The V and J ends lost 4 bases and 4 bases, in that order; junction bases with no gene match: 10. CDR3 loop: CASSLVGGGIETQYF. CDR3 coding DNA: TGCGCCAGCAGCCTGGTGGGGGGGGGAATAGAGACCCAGTACTTC. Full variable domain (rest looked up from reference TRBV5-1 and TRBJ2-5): KAGVTQTPRYLIKTRGQQVTLSCSPISGHRSVSWYQQTPGQGLQFLFEYFSETQRNKGNFPGRFSGRQFSNSRSEMNVSTLELGDSALYLCASSLVGGGIETQYFGPGTRLLVL.

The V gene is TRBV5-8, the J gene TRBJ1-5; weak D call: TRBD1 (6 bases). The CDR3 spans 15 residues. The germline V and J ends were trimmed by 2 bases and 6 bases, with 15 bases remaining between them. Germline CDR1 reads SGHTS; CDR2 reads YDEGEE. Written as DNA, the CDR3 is TGTGCCAGCAGCTTTGATGGGGGCTGGGGTCAGCCCCAGCATTTT. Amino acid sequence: CASSFDGGWGQPQHF. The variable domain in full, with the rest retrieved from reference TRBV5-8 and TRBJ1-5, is EAGVTQSPTHLIKTRGQQATLRCSPISGHTSVYWYQQALGLGLQFLLWYDEGEERNRGNFPPRFSGRQFPNYSSELNVNALELEDSALYLCASSFDGGWGQPQHFGDGTRLSIL.

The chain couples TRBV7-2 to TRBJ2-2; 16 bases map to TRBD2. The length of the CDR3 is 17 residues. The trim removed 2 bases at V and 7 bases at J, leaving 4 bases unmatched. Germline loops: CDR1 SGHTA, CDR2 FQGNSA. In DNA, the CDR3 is TGTGCCAGCAGCTTACAGGGACTAGCGGGAGGGGGCGGGGAGCTGTTTTTT. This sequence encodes CASSLQGLAGGGGELFF. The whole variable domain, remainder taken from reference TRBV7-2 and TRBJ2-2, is GAGVSQSPSNKVTEKGKDVELRCDPISGHTALYWYRQSLGQGLEFLIYFQGNSAPDKSGLPSDRFSAERTGGSVSTLTIQRTQQEDSAVYLCASSLQGLAGGGGELFFGEGSRLTVL.

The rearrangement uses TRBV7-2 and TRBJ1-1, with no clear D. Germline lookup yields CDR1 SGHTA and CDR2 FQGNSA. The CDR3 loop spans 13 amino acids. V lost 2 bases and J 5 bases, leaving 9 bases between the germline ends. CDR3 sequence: CASSLRRGTEAFF. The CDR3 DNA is TGTGCCAGCAGCTTACGGAGAGGGACTGAAGCTTTCTTT.